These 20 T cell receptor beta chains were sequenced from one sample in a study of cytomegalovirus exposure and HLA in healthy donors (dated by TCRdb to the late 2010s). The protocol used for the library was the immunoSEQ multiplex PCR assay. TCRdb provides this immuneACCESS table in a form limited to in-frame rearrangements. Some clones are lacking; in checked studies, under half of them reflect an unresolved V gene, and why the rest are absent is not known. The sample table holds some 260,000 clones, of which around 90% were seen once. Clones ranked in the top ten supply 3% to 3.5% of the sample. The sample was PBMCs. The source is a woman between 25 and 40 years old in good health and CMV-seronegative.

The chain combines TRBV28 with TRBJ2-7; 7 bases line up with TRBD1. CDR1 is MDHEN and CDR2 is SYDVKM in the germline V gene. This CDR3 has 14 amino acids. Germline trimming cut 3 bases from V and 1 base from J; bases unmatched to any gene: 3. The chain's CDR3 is CASSFPTGSYEQYF. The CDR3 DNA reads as TGTGCCAGCAGTTTCCCGACAGGGTCCTACGAGCAGTACTTC. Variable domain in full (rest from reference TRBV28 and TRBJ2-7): DVKVTQSSRYLVKRTGEKVFLECVQDMDHENMFWYRQDPGLGLRLIYFSYDVKMKEKGDIPEGYSVSREKKERFSLILESASTNQTSMYLCASSFPTGSYEQYFGPGTRLTVT.

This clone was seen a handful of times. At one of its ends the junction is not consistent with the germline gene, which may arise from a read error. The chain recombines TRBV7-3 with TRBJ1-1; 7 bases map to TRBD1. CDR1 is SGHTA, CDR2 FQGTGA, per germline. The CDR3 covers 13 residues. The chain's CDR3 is CASSETGNSEAFF. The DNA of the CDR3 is TGTGCCAGCAGCGAGACAGGGAACTCTGAAGCTTTCTTT.

The CDR3 bases are TGTGCCAGTAGTGTTCCGAGCTCCTACAATGAGCAGTTCTTC. Translation gives CASSVPSSYNEQFF. The chain joins TRBV19 to TRBJ2-1; D gene unclear. The CDR3 is made up of 14 amino acids. Trimming cost V 5 bases and J 0 bases, with 8 bases left between them. Germline-derived CDR1 and CDR2 are LNHDA and SQIVND (reference sequence).

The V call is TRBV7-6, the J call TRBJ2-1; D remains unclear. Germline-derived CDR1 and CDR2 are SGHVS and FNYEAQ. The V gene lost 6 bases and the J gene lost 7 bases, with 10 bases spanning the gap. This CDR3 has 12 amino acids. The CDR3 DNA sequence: TGTGCCAGCAGTTTTGCCATGAATGAGCAGTTCTTC. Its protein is CASSFAMNEQFF.

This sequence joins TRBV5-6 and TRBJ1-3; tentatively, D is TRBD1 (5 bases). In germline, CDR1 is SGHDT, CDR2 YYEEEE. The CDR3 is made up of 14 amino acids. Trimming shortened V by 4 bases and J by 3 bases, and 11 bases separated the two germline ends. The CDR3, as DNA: TGTGCCAGCAGCCCGACAGTATTTGGAAACACCATATATTTT. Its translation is CASSPTVFGNTIYF.

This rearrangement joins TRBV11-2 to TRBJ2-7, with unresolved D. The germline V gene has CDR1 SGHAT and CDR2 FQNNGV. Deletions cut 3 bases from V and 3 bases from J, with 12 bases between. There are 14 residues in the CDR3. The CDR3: CASSFTPGDYEQYF. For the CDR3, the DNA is TGTGCCAGCAGCTTTACCCCCGGTGACTACGAGCAGTACTTC.

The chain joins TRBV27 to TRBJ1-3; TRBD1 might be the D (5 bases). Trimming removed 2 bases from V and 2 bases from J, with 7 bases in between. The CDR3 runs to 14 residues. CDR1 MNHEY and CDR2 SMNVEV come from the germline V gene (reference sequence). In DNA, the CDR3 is TGTGCCAGCAGTTTAGGGGGGGCTGGAAACACCATATATTTT. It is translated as CASSLGGAGNTIYF.

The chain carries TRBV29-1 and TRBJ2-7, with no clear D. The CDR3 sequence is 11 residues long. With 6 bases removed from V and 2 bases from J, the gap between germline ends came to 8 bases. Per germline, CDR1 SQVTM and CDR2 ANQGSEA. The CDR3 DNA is TGCAGCGTCGATACTACCTACGAGCAGTACTTC. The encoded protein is CSVDTTYEQYF.

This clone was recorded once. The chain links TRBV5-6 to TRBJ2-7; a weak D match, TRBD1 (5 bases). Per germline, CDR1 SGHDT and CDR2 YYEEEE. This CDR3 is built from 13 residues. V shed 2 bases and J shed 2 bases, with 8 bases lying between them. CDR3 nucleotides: TGTGCCAGCAGCTTCAGGGAAGCCTACGAGCAGTACTTC. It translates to CASSFREAYEQYF. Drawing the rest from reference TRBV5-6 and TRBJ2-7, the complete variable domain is DAGVTQSPTHLIKTRGQQVTLRCSPKSGHDTVSWYQQALGQGPQFIFQYYEEEERQRGNFPDRFSGHQFPNYSSELNVNALLLGDSALYLCASSFREAYEQYFGPGTRLTVT.

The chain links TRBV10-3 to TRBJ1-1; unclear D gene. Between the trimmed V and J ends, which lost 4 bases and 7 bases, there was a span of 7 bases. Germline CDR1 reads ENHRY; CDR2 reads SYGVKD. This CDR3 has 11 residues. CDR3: CAISGRLEAFF. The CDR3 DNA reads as TGTGCCATCAGTGGCAGACTTGAAGCTTTCTTT.

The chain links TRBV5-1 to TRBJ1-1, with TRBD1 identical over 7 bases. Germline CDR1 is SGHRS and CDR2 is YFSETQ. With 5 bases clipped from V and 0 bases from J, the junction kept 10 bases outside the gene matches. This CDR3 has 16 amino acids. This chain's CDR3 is CASSYGQAVMNTEAFF. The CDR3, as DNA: TGCGCCAGCAGTTATGGACAGGCCGTTATGAACACTGAAGCTTTCTTT.

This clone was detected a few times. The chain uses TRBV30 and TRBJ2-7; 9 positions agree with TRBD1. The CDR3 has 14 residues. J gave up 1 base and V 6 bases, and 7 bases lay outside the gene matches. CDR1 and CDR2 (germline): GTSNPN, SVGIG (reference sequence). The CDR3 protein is CACSYGTGSYEQYF. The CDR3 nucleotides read TGTGCCTGCTCGTACGGGACAGGGTCCTACGAGCAGTACTTC.

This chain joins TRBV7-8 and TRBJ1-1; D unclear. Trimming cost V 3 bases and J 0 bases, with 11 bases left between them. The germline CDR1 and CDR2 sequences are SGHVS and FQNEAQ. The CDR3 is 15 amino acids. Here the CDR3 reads CASSFDRAMNTEAFF. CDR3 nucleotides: TGTGCCAGCAGCTTTGACCGGGCTATGAACACTGAAGCTTTCTTT.

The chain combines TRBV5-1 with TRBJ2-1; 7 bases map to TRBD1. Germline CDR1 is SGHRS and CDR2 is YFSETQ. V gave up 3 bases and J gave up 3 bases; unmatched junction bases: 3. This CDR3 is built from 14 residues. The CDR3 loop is CASSSDRNYNEQFF. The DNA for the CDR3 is TGCGCCAGCAGCTCGGACAGGAACTACAATGAGCAGTTCTTC.

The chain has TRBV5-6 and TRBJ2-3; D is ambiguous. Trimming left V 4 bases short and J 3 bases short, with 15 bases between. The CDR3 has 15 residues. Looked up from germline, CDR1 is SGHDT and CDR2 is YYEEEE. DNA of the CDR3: TGTGCCAGCAGCCGGTCCCCATCGTGGACAGATACGCAGTATTTT. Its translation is CASSRSPSWTDTQYF.

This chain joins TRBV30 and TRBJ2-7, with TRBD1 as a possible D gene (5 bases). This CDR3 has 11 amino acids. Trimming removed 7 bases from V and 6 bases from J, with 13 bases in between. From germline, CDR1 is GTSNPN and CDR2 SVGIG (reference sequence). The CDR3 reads CASTGLGEQYF. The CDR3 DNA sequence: TGTGCCTCAACAGGTCTTGGCGAGCAGTACTTC.

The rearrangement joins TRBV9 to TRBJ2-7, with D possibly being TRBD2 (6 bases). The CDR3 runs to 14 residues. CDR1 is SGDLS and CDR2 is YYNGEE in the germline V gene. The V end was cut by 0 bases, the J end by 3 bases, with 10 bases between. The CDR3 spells CASSVGSSGYEQYF. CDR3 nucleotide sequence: TGTGCCAGCAGCGTAGGGAGTAGCGGCTACGAGCAGTACTTC.

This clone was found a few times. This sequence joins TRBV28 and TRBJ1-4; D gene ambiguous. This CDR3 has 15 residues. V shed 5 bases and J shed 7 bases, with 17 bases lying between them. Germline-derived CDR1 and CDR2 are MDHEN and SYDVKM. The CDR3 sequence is CASSGWDTVGEKLFF. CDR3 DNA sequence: TGTGCCAGCAGTGGTTGGGATACCGTTGGTGAAAAACTGTTTTTT.

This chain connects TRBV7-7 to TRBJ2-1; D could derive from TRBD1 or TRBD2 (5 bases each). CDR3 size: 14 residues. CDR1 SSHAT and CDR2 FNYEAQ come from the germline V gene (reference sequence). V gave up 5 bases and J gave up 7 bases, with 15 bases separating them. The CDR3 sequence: CASSQGRSGNEQFF. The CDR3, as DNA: TGTGCCAGCAGCCAGGGACGGAGTGGGAATGAGCAGTTCTTC.

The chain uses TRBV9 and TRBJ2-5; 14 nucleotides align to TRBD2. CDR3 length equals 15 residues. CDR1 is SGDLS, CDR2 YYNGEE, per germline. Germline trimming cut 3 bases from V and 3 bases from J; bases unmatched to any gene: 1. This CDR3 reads CASSGGLAGEETQYF. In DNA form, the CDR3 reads TGTGCCAGCAGCGGGGGACTAGCGGGAGAAGAGACCCAGTACTTC.